This is a list of T cell receptor beta chains from one sample in a study of regulatory T cells. The method was immunoSEQ multiplex PCR; TCRdb's version includes in-frame clones alone and lacks a portion of them. This sample yields 30,000 to 40,000 clones, of which about 93% are seen a single time; 0.98% belongs to the top ten. The sequencing input was conventional CD4+ T cells sorted from blood. The receptors were sampled from a child aged 2 to 9 with CD3G deficiency. CDR3s include the opening cysteine and the closing phenylalanine or tryptophan. Fields, in order: J gene, clone size, D gene, CDR3 length, V gene, CDR3 DNA, CDR3 protein. A D gene is named only where the DNA matches it firmly. Expanded clones are given a class, and other clones once, few, many or no size at all.

j_call: TRBJ2-3
clone_size: .
d_call: TRBD2
cdr3_length: 20
v_call: TRBV19
cdr3_nt: TGTGCCAGTAGTATTAATTGGGTTCGGGAGGGAGTTAATTTCGCAGATACGCAGTATTTT
cdr3_aa: CASSINWVREGVNFADTQYF

j_call: TRBJ2-3
clone_size: .
d_call: TRBD1
cdr3_length: 16
v_call: TRBV7-6
cdr3_nt: TGTGCCAGCAGCTTAGGGACAGGGGGAGGAACAGATACGCAGTATTTT
cdr3_aa: CASSLGTGGGTDTQYF

j_call: TRBJ2-1
clone_size: .
d_call: .
cdr3_length: 13
v_call: TRBV28
cdr3_nt: TGTGCCAGCAGTTTACCCGGACCCGGGGGGCAGTTCTTC
cdr3_aa: CASSLPGPGGQFF

j_call: TRBJ1-5
clone_size: .
d_call: TRBD1
cdr3_length: 16
v_call: TRBV28
cdr3_nt: TGTGCCAGCAGTTTGATTACAGGGGGCCGTAGTCAGCCCCAGCATTTT
cdr3_aa: CASSLITGGRSQPQHF

j_call: TRBJ2-1
clone_size: .
d_call: .
cdr3_length: 13
v_call: TRBV10-3
cdr3_nt: TGTGCCATCAGTGGTCAGGGGAGCGGGGAGCAGTTCTTC
cdr3_aa: CAISGQGSGEQFF

j_call: TRBJ2-1
clone_size: .
d_call: .
cdr3_length: 14
v_call: TRBV19
cdr3_nt: TGTGCCAGTAGTAGGGAGGTTTCGGTCGGTGAGCAGTTCTTC
cdr3_aa: CASSREVSVGEQFF

j_call: TRBJ2-3
clone_size: .
d_call: .
cdr3_length: 14
v_call: TRBV5-1
cdr3_nt: TGCGCCAGCAGCTTGGCCGAAGTGACGGATACGCAGTATTTT
cdr3_aa: CASSLAEVTDTQYF

j_call: TRBJ2-5
clone_size: .
d_call: .
cdr3_length: 14
v_call: TRBV10-3
cdr3_nt: TGTGCCATCAGGCCGGACGGTCCGCAAGAGACCCAGTACTTC
cdr3_aa: CAIRPDGPQETQYF

j_call: TRBJ1-2
clone_size: .
d_call: .
cdr3_length: 12
v_call: TRBV6-1
cdr3_nt: TGTGCCAGCAGTGAGAACCGCTATGGCTACACCTTC
cdr3_aa: CASSENRYGYTF

j_call: TRBJ2-7
clone_size: .
d_call: TRBD2
cdr3_length: 19
v_call: TRBV28
cdr3_nt: TGTGCCCTTGCCGGGTACCTCGGACTAGCGGGAGAGGAGGCCTACGAGCAGTACTTC
cdr3_aa: CALAGYLGLAGEEAYEQYF

j_call: TRBJ2-7
clone_size: .
d_call: TRBD2
cdr3_length: 15
v_call: TRBV5-1
cdr3_nt: TGCGCCAGCAGCTTGGCTCTAGCGGGAGTCGGCGAGCAGTACTTC
cdr3_aa: CASSLALAGVGEQYF

j_call: TRBJ1-2
clone_size: .
d_call: TRBD1
cdr3_length: 14
v_call: TRBV5-1
cdr3_nt: TGCGCCAGCAGCTTGGGGACAGGGGGGTATGGCTACACCTTC
cdr3_aa: CASSLGTGGYGYTF

j_call: TRBJ2-7
clone_size: .
d_call: .
cdr3_length: 13
v_call: TRBV28
cdr3_nt: TGTGCCAGCGGGGAGACTAGGCGACACGAGCAGTACTTC
cdr3_aa: CASGETRRHEQYF

j_call: TRBJ2-2
clone_size: .
d_call: .
cdr3_length: 14
v_call: TRBV7-8
cdr3_nt: TGTGCCTCCTCTACTACGAGGGGCACCGGGGAGCTGTTTTTT
cdr3_aa: CASSTTRGTGELFF

j_call: TRBJ2-7
clone_size: .
d_call: TRBD1
cdr3_length: 15
v_call: TRBV28
cdr3_nt: TGTGCCAGCAGTTTACGGGACAGGGTAGTCTACGAGCAGTACTTC
cdr3_aa: CASSLRDRVVYEQYF

j_call: TRBJ1-1
clone_size: .
d_call: .
cdr3_length: 12
v_call: TRBV6-1
cdr3_nt: TGTGCCAGCAGTGAGAGATACACTGAAGCTTTCTTT
cdr3_aa: CASSERYTEAFF

j_call: TRBJ2-1
clone_size: .
d_call: .
cdr3_length: 13
v_call: TRBV5-1
cdr3_nt: TGCGCCAGCAGGGACTTCCCTAACAATGAGCAGTTCTTC
cdr3_aa: CASRDFPNNEQFF

j_call: TRBJ2-7
clone_size: .
d_call: .
cdr3_length: 15
v_call: TRBV5-6
cdr3_nt: TGTGCCAGCAGCTTCCGACAGCGCGGTCACTACGAGCAGTACTTC
cdr3_aa: CASSFRQRGHYEQYF

j_call: TRBJ1-2
clone_size: once
d_call: .
cdr3_length: 15
v_call: TRBV28
cdr3_nt: TGTGCCAGCAGTTCTCCCGCCGGGGGTAACTATGGCTACACCTTC
cdr3_aa: CASSSPAGGNYGYTF

j_call: TRBJ2-6
clone_size: .
d_call: .
cdr3_length: 16
v_call: TRBV11-2
cdr3_nt: TGTGCCAGCAGCCCAACAACAGGGTCTGGGGCCAACGTCCTGACTTTC
cdr3_aa: CASSPTTGSGANVLTF

j_call: TRBJ1-4
clone_size: .
d_call: .
cdr3_length: 14
v_call: TRBV5-1
cdr3_nt: TGCGCCAGCAGTCCGGGGCAGGGAGGCGAAAAACTGTTTTTT
cdr3_aa: CASSPGQGGEKLFF

j_call: TRBJ2-3
clone_size: .
d_call: TRBD2
cdr3_length: 13
v_call: TRBV9
cdr3_nt: TGTGCCAGCAGTAGCGGGAACACAGATACGCAGTATTTT
cdr3_aa: CASSSGNTDTQYF

j_call: TRBJ2-7
clone_size: .
d_call: .
cdr3_length: 15
v_call: TRBV18
cdr3_nt: TGTGCCAGCTCCCCAACGGGCGGGATCGTCAACGAGCAGTACTTC
cdr3_aa: CASSPTGGIVNEQYF

j_call: TRBJ2-3
clone_size: .
d_call: .
cdr3_length: 12
v_call: TRBV6-1
cdr3_nt: TGTGCCAGCAGTCAGATAGCAGATACGCAGTATTTT
cdr3_aa: CASSQIADTQYF

j_call: TRBJ2-2
clone_size: .
d_call: TRBD1
cdr3_length: 17
v_call: TRBV28
cdr3_nt: TGTGCCAGCAGTCGACAGGGTGGGCTACTCCGGGCCGGGGAGCTGTTTTTT
cdr3_aa: CASSRQGGLLRAGELFF

j_call: TRBJ2-1
clone_size: .
d_call: .
cdr3_length: 12
v_call: TRBV5-1
cdr3_nt: TGCGCCAGCAGCATAGTAGGGGGAGAGCAGTTCTTC
cdr3_aa: CASSIVGGEQFF

j_call: TRBJ2-7
clone_size: .
d_call: .
cdr3_length: 15
v_call: TRBV28
cdr3_nt: TGTGCCAGCAGTCCTGGGGGCAGGGCGAGGTACGAGCAGTACTTC
cdr3_aa: CASSPGGRARYEQYF

j_call: TRBJ2-1
clone_size: .
d_call: TRBD2
cdr3_length: 15
v_call: TRBV28
cdr3_nt: TGTGCCAGCAGTTTAGCGGGAGTTGCGAACAATGAGCAGTTCTTC
cdr3_aa: CASSLAGVANNEQFF

j_call: TRBJ1-5
clone_size: .
d_call: .
cdr3_length: 14
v_call: TRBV28
cdr3_nt: TGTGCCAGCAGTTTAGGTGGAAGGCCTCAGCCCCAGCATTTT
cdr3_aa: CASSLGGRPQPQHF

j_call: TRBJ2-5
clone_size: .
d_call: .
cdr3_length: 14
v_call: TRBV7-6
cdr3_nt: TGTGCCAGCAGCTTAGGGGTCAGAAAAGAGACCCAGTACTTC
cdr3_aa: CASSLGVRKETQYF

j_call: TRBJ1-5
clone_size: .
d_call: .
cdr3_length: 14
v_call: TRBV19
cdr3_nt: TGTGCCAGTAGGCACAGCCATAGCAATCAGCCCCAGCATTTT
cdr3_aa: CASRHSHSNQPQHF

j_call: TRBJ2-1
clone_size: .
d_call: TRBD2
cdr3_length: 15
v_call: TRBV5-1
cdr3_nt: TGCGCCAGCAGTTGGGCGGGAGATCGGCGGAATGAGCAGTTCTTC
cdr3_aa: CASSWAGDRRNEQFF

j_call: TRBJ2-5
clone_size: once
d_call: .
cdr3_length: 14
v_call: TRBV5-1
cdr3_nt: TGCGCCAGCAGGATTTCGGACAGACAAGAGACCCAGTACTTC
cdr3_aa: CASRISDRQETQYF

j_call: TRBJ1-1
clone_size: .
d_call: .
cdr3_length: 14
v_call: TRBV5-1
cdr3_nt: TGCGCCAGCAGCTTCGGGGGCTTGAACACTGAAGCTTTCTTT
cdr3_aa: CASSFGGLNTEAFF

j_call: TRBJ2-4
clone_size: .
d_call: .
cdr3_length: 17
v_call: TRBV28
cdr3_nt: TGTGCCAGCAGCTATTACAGGGCTCCCGGCCAGAAGAACATTCAGTACTTC
cdr3_aa: CASSYYRAPGQKNIQYF

j_call: TRBJ2-4
clone_size: .
d_call: .
cdr3_length: 14
v_call: TRBV28
cdr3_nt: TGTGCCAGCACCCAGGAGGGCAGGAAAAACATTCAGTACTTC
cdr3_aa: CASTQEGRKNIQYF

j_call: TRBJ2-7
clone_size: once
d_call: TRBD1
cdr3_length: 15
v_call: TRBV28
cdr3_nt: TGTGCCAGCAGTTTGACGGGACAGGGGAACTACGAGCAGTACTTC
cdr3_aa: CASSLTGQGNYEQYF

j_call: TRBJ2-5
clone_size: .
d_call: .
cdr3_length: 15
v_call: TRBV5-1
cdr3_nt: TGCGCCAGCAGCTTGGGTAGCGGACGACAAGAGACCCAGTACTTC
cdr3_aa: CASSLGSGRQETQYF

j_call: TRBJ2-1
clone_size: .
d_call: .
cdr3_length: 14
v_call: TRBV5-1
cdr3_nt: TGCGCCAGCAGGAAGAGTGGGTTAGGGAATGAGCAGTTCTTC
cdr3_aa: CASRKSGLGNEQFF

j_call: TRBJ2-6
clone_size: .
d_call: .
cdr3_length: 16
v_call: TRBV19
cdr3_nt: TGTGCCAGTAGTACGGGGGAGATCTCTGGGGCCAACGTCCTGACTTTC
cdr3_aa: CASSTGEISGANVLTF

j_call: TRBJ1-1
clone_size: .
d_call: .
cdr3_length: 15
v_call: TRBV7-9
cdr3_nt: TGTGCCAGCAGTCCTGGATCCGGGCCCAACACTGAAGCTTTCTTT
cdr3_aa: CASSPGSGPNTEAFF

j_call: TRBJ2-3
clone_size: .
d_call: TRBD2
cdr3_length: 15
v_call: TRBV10-2
cdr3_nt: TGCGCCAGCACCTTGGGGGGACTAAGCACAGATACGCAGTATTTT
cdr3_aa: CASTLGGLSTDTQYF

j_call: TRBJ2-2
clone_size: .
d_call: .
cdr3_length: 12
v_call: TRBV19
cdr3_nt: TGTGCCAGTAGCTCGCCAGCCGGGGAGCTGTTTTTT
cdr3_aa: CASSSPAGELFF

j_call: TRBJ2-2
clone_size: .
d_call: TRBD1
cdr3_length: 16
v_call: TRBV5-1
cdr3_nt: TGCGCCAGCAGCTTCACAGGGGATCCGCAAACCGGGGAGCTGTTTTTT
cdr3_aa: CASSFTGDPQTGELFF

j_call: TRBJ2-3
clone_size: .
d_call: TRBD2
cdr3_length: 14
v_call: TRBV5-1
cdr3_nt: TGCGCCAGCAGCCCAGGGACTAGCGAAGATACGCAGTATTTT
cdr3_aa: CASSPGTSEDTQYF

j_call: TRBJ1-4
clone_size: .
d_call: .
cdr3_length: 14
v_call: TRBV6-1
cdr3_nt: TGTGCCAGCAATTGGTGGAGTTCGGATGAAAAACTGTTTTTT
cdr3_aa: CASNWWSSDEKLFF

j_call: TRBJ2-2
clone_size: .
d_call: .
cdr3_length: 14
v_call: TRBV7-8
cdr3_nt: TGTGCCAGCAGCTTAGGTAGAAACACCGGGGAGCTGTTTTTT
cdr3_aa: CASSLGRNTGELFF